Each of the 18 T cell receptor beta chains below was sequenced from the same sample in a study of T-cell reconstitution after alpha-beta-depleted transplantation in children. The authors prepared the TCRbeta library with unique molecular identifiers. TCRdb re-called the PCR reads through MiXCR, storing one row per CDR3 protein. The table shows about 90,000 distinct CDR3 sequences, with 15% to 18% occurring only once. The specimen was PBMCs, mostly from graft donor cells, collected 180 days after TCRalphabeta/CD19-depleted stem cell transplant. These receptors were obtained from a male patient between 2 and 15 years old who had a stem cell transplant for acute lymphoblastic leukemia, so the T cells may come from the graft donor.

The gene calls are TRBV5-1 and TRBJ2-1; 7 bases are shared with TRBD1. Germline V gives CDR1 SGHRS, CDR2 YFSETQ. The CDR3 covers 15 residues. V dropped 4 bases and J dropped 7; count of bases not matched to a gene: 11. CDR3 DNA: TGCGCCAGCAGCCCGGACAGGCTCCAAAGAAATGAGCAGTTCTTC. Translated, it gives CASSPDRLQRNEQFF.

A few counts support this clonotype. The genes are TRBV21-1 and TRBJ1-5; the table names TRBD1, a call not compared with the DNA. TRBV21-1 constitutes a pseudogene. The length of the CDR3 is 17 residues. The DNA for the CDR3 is TGTGCCAGCAGCAAAGTGAACAGGGGTTTGAGCAATCAGCCCCAGCATTTT. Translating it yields CASSKVNRGLSNQPQHF.

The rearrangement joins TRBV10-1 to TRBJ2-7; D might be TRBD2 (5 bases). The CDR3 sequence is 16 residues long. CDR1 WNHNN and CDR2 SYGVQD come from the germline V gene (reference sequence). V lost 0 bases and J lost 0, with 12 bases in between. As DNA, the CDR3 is TGCGCCAGCAGTGAGTCAGCGGCGGTTAGCTCCTACGAGCAGTACTTC. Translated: CASSESAAVSSYEQYF.

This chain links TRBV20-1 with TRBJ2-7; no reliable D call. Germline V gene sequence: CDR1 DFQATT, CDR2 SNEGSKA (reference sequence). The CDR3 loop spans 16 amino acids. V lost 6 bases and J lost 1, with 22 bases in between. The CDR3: CSATPTFFSRSYEQYF. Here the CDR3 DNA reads TGCAGTGCCACTCCAACTTTTTTTAGTCGTTCCTACGAGCAGTACTTC.

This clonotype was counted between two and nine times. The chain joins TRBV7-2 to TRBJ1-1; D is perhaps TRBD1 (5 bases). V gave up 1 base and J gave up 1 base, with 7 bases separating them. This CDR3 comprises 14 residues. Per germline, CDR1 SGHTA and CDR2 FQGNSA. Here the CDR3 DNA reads TGTGCCAGCAGCTTAGGGGGGGAGAACACTGAAGCTTTCTTT. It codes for CASSLGGENTEAFF.

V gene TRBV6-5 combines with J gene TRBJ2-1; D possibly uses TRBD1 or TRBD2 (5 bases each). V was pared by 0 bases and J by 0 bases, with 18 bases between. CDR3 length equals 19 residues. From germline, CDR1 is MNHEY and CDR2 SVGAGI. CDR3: CASSYSFAGTSLSYNEQFF. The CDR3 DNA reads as TGTGCCAGCAGTTACTCTTTCGCAGGGACCAGTCTCTCCTACAATGAGCAGTTCTTC.

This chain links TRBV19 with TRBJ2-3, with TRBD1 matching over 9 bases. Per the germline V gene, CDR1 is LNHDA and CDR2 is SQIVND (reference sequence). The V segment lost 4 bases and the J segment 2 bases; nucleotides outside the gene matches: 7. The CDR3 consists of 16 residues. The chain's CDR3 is CASSTLDRGFTDTQYF. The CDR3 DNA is TGTGCCAGTAGTACTCTGGACAGGGGATTCACAGATACGCAGTATTTT.

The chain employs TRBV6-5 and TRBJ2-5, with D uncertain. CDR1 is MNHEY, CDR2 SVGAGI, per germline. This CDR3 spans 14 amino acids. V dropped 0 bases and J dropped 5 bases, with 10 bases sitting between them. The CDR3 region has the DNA TGTGCCAGCAGTTACTCGAAGGGCCGGGAGACCCAGTACTTC. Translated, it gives CASSYSKGRETQYF.

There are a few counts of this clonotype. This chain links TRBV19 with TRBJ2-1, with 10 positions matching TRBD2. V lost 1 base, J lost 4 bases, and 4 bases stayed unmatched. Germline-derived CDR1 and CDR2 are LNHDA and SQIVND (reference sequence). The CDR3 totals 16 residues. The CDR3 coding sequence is TGTGCCAGTAGTATAGTCGGGACTAGCGCTTACAATGAGCAGTTCTTC. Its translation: CASSIVGTSAYNEQFF.

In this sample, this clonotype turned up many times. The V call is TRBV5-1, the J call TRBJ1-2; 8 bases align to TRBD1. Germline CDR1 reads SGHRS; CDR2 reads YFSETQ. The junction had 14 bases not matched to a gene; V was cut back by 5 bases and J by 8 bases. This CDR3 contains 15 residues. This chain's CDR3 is CASRRGPGQADGYTF. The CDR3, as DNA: TGCGCCAGCAGGAGGGGACCGGGACAGGCGGACGGCTACACCTTC.

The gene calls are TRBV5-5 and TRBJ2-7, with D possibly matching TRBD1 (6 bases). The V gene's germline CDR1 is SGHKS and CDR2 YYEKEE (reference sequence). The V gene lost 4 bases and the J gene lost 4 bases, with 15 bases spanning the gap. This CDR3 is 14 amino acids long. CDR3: CASSLAGTGYEQYV. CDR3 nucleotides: TGTGCCAGCAGCCTTGCGGGCACAGGGTACGAGCAGTACGTC.

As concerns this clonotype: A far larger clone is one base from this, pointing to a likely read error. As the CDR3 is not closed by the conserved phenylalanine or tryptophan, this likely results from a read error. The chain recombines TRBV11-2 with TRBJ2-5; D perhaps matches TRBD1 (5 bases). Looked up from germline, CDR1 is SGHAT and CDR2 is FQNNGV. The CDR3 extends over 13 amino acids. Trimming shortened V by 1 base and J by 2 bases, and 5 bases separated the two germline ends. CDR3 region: CASSLGQQETQYL. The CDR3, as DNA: TGTGCCAGCAGCTTAGGACAGCAAGAGACCCAGTACTTG.

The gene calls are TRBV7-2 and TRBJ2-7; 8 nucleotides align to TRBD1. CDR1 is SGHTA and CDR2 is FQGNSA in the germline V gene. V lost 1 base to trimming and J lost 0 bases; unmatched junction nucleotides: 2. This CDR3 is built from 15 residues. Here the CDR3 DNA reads TGTGCCAGCAGCTTAGGGACAGGGATCTCCTACGAGCAGTACTTC. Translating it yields CASSLGTGISYEQYF.

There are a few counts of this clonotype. The CDR3 loop reads CASSRVPGGANTGELFF. The CDR3 nucleotides read TGTGCCAGCAGCCGAGTACCAGGGGGGGCGAACACCGGGGAGCTGTTTTTT. The V gene is TRBV3-1, the J gene TRBJ2-2, with D perhaps matching TRBD1 or TRBD2 (7 bases each). V dropped 4 bases and J dropped 0 bases, with 15 bases sitting between them. Per the germline V gene, CDR1 is LGHDT and CDR2 is YNNKEL (reference sequence). The CDR3 is made up of 17 amino acids.

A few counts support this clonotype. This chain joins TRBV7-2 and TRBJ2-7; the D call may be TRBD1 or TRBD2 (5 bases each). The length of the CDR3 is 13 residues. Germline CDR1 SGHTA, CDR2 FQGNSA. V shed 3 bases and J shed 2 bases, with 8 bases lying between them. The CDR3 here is CASSFGAPYEQYF. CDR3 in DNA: TGTGCCAGCAGCTTCGGGGCCCCCTACGAGCAGTACTTC.

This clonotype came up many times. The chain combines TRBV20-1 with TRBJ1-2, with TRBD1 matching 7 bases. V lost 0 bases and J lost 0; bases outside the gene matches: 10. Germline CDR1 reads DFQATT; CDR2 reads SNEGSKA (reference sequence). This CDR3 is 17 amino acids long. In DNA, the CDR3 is TGCAGTGCTAGAGATTCTCACATACAGGGGCCTAACTATGGCTACACCTTC. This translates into CSARDSHIQGPNYGYTF.

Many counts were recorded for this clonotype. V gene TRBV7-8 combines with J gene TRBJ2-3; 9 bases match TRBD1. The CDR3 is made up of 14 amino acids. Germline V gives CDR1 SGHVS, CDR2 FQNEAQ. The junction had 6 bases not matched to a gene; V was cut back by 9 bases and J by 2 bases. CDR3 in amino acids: CASRDRAYTDTQYF. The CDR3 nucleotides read TGTGCCAGTAGGGACAGGGCCTACACAGATACGCAGTATTTT. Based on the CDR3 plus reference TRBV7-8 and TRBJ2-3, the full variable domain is GAGVSQSPRYKVAKRGQDVALRCDPISGHVSLFWYQQALGQGPEFLTYFQNEAQLDKSGLPSDRFFAERPEGSVSTLKIQRTQQEDSAVYLCASRDRAYTDTQYFGPGTRLTVL.

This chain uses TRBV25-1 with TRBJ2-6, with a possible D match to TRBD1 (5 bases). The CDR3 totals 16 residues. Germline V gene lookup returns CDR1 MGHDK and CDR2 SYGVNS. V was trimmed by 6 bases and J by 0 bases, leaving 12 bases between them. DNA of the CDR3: TGTGCCAGCAGGGACAAGTCCCTCTCTGGGGCCAACGTCCTGACTTTC. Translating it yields CASRDKSLSGANVLTF.